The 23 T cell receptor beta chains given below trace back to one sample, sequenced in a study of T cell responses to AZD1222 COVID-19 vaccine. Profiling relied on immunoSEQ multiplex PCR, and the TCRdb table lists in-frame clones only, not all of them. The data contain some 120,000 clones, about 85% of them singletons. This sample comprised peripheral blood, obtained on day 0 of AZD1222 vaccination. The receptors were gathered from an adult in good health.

CDR3 residues: CASSKLGNEQFF. The CDR3 DNA sequence: TGCGCCAGCAGCAAACTAGGCAATGAGCAGTTCTTC. The rearrangement joins TRBV5-1 to TRBJ2-1; maybe TRBD2 (5 bases). CDR1 and CDR2 from the germline V gene are SGHRS and YFSETQ. This CDR3 is 12 amino acids long. V lost 4 bases, J lost 6 bases, and 8 bases lay in between.

CDR3 coding DNA: TGCGCCAGCAGCCTGGGACTCCAAGAGACCCAGTACTTC. Its translation: CASSLGLQETQYF. The chain joins TRBV4-3 to TRBJ2-5; D may be TRBD2 (6 bases). This CDR3 comprises 13 residues. CDR1 is LGHNA, CDR2 YSLEER, per germline. V gave up 4 bases and J gave up 1 base, with 7 bases separating them.

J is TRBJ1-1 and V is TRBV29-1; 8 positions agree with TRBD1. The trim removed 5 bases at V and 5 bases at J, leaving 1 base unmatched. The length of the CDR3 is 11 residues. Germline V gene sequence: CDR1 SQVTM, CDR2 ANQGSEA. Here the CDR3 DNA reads TGCAGCGTTCGACAGGGGACTGAAGCTTTCTTT. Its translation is CSVRQGTEAFF.

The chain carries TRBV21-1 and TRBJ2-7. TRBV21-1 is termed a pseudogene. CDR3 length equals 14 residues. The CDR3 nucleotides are TGTGCCAGCAGCGACGGGGCCCGCCTAGGAGAGCAGTACTTC. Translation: CASSDGARLGEQYF.

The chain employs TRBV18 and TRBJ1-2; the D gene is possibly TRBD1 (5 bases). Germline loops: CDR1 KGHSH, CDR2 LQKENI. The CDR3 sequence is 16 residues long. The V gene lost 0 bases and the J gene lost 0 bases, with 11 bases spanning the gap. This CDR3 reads CASSPPGQQANYGYTF. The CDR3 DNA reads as TGTGCCAGCTCACCACCGGGGCAGCAAGCTAACTATGGCTACACCTTC.

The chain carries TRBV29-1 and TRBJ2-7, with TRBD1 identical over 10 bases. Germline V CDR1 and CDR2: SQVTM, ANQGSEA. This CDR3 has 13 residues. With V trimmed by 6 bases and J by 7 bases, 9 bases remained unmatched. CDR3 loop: CSVTRDRGREQYF. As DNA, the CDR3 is TGCAGCGTCACCCGGGACAGGGGTCGGGAGCAGTACTTC.

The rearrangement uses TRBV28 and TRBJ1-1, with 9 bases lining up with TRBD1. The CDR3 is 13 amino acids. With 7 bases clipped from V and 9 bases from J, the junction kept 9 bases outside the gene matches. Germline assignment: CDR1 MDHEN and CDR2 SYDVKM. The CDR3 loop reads CASKQAGTGQAFF. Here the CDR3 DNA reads TGTGCCAGCAAACAAGCCGGGACAGGGCAAGCTTTCTTT.

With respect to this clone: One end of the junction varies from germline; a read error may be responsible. CDR3 loop: CASSGTGGKQPQHF. In DNA form, the CDR3 reads TGTGCCAGCAGTGGGACAGGGGGCAAACAGCCCCAGCATTTT. The chain has TRBV2 and TRBJ1-5; 11 bases fit TRBD1. This CDR3 contains 14 residues. Per germline, CDR1 SNHLY and CDR2 FYNNEI.

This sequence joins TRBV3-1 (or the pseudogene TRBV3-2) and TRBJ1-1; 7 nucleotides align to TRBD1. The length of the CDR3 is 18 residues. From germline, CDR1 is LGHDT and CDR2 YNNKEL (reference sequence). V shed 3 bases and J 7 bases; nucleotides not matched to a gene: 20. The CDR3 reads CASSQPDRVDPTTSEAFF. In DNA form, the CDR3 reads TGTGCCAGCAGCCAGCCCGACAGGGTTGACCCGACCACCAGTGAAGCTTTCTTT.

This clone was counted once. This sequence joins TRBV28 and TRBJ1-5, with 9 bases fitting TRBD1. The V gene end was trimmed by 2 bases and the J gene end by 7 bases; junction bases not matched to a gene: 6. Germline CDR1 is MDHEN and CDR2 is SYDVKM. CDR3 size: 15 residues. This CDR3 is CASSLTGQGQQPQHF. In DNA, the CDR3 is TGTGCCAGCAGTTTAACAGGACAGGGGCAACAGCCCCAGCATTTT.

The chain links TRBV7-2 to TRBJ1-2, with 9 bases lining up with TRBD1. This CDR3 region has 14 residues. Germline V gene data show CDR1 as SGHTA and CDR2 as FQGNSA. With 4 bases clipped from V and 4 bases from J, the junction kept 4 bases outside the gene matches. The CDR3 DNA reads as TGTGCCAGCAGCTCCTCGACAGGGGGCTATGGCTACACCTTC. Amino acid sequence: CASSSSTGGYGYTF.

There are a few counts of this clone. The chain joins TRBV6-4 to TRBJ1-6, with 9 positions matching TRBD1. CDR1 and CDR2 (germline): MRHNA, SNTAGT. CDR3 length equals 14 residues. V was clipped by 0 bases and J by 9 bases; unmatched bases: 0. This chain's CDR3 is CASSDSTGGSPLHF. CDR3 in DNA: TGTGCCAGCAGTGACTCGACAGGGGGTTCACCCCTCCACTTT.

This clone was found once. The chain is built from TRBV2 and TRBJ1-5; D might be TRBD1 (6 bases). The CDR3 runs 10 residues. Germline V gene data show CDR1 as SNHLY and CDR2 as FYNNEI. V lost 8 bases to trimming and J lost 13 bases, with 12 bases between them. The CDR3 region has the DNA TGTGCCAGCGGGACGGGGGCTCAGCATTTT. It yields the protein CASGTGAQHF. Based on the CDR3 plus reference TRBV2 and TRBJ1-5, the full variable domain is EPEVTQTPSHQVTQMGQEVILRCVPISNHLYFYWYRQILGQKVEFLVSFYNNEISEKSEIFDDQFSVERPDGSNFTLKIRSTKLEDSAMYFCASGTGAQHFGDGTRLSIL.

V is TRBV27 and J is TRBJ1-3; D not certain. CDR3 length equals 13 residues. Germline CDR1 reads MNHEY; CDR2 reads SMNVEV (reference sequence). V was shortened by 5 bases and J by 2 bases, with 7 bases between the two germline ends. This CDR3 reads CASSGGPGNTIYF. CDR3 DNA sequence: TGTGCCAGCAGTGGTGGTCCTGGAAACACCATATATTTT.

The CDR3 nucleotides are TGTGCCAGCAGCTTGTTCGCAGAGCCATTAAGGGGCTACACCTTC. Its translation: CASSLFAEPLRGYTF. The rearrangement joins TRBV5-4 to TRBJ1-2; no firm D call. CDR3 length: 15 residues. V was pared by 1 base and J by 8 bases, with 18 bases between. The germline V gene encodes CDR1 SGHNT and CDR2 YYREEE (reference sequence).

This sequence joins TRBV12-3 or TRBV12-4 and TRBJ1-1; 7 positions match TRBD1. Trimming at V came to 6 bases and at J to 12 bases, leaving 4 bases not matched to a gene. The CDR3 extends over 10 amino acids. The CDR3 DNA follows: TGTGCCAGCAGCGACAGGGAGACTTTCTTT. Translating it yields CASSDRETFF.

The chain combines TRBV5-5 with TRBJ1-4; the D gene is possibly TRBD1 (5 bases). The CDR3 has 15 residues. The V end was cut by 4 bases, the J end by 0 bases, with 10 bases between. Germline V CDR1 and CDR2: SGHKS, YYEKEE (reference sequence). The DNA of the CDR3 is TGTGCCAGCAGCGATTTGGGGGCAACTAATGAAAAACTGTTTTTT. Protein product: CASSDLGATNEKLFF.

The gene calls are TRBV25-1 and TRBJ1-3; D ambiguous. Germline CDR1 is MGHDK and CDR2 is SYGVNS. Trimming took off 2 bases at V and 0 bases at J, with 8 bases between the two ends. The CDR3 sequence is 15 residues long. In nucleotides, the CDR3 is TGTGCCAGCAGTGAAGTTCTGTTCTCTGGAAACACCATATATTTT. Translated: CASSEVLFSGNTIYF.

DNA of the CDR3: TGCGCCAGCAGCGCCTATTGGGGGCCCCCGGCAGAGACCCAGTACTTC. Protein: CASSAYWGPPAETQYF. This chain uses TRBV5-1 with TRBJ2-5; TRBD1 might be the D (6 bases). The CDR3 runs 16 residues. Looked up from germline, CDR1 is SGHRS and CDR2 is YFSETQ. Between the trimmed V and J ends, which lost 4 bases and 4 bases, there was a span of 20 bases.

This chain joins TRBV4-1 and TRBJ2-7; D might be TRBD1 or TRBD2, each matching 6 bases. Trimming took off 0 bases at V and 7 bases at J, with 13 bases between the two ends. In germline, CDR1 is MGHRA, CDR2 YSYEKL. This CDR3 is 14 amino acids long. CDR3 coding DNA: TGCGCCAGCAGCCAAGATCGAGGGGGGTCAGAGCAGTACTTC. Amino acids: CASSQDRGGSEQYF.

The CDR3 region is CASSLGQGDQETQYF. The CDR3 DNA is TGTGCCAGCTCACTGGGACAGGGTGACCAAGAGACCCAGTACTTC. The chain combines TRBV18 with TRBJ2-5; 9 bases are shared with TRBD1. V dropped 4 bases and J dropped 0; count of bases not matched to a gene: 3. Per the germline V gene, CDR1 is KGHSH and CDR2 is LQKENI. This CDR3 is built from 15 residues.

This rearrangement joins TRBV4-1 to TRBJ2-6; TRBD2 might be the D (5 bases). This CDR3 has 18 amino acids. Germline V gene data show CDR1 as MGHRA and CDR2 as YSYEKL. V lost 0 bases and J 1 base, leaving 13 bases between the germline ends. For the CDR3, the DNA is TGCGCCAGCAGCCAAGAGGACTTTGGACCATCTGGGGCCAACGTCCTGACTTTC. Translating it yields CASSQEDFGPSGANVLTF.

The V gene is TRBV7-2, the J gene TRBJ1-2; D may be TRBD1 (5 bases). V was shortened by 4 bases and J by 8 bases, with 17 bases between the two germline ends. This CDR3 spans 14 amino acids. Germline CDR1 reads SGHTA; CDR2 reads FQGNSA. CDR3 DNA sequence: TGTGCCAGCAGCTCCCTTTCGGTGGGACGGGGCTACACCTTC. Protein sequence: CASSSLSVGRGYTF. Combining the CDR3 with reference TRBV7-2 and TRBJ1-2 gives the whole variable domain GAGVSQSPSNKVTEKGKDVELRCDPISGHTALYWYRQSLGQGLEFLIYFQGNSAPDKSGLPSDRFSAERTGGSVSTLTIQRTQQEDSAVYLCASSSLSVGRGYTFGSGTRLTVV.